This T cell receptor (beta chain) is drawn from a study of T-cell memory formation after mild COVID-19. CDR1 is MGHRA, CDR2 YSYEKL, per germline. CDR3 length equals 15 residues. Trimming removed 2 bases from V and 1 base from J, with 11 bases in between. TCRdb re-called the 5' RACE reads through MiXCR, storing one row per CDR3 protein. This table has more than 300,000 distinct CDR3 sequences, approximately 14% appearing once. The TCR sequence derives from a man between 18 and 35 years old who had mild COVID-19 (a few samples of this study predate the infection). Cell type and time point are not known. Source material: PBMCs or a T cell subset sorted from them (not recorded which). The chain links TRBV4-1 to TRBJ1-1; D unresolved. The CDR3 loop is CASSQFWGENTEAFF. For the CDR3, the DNA is TGCGCCAGCAGCCAATTTTGGGGTGAGAACACTGAAGCTTTCTTT.